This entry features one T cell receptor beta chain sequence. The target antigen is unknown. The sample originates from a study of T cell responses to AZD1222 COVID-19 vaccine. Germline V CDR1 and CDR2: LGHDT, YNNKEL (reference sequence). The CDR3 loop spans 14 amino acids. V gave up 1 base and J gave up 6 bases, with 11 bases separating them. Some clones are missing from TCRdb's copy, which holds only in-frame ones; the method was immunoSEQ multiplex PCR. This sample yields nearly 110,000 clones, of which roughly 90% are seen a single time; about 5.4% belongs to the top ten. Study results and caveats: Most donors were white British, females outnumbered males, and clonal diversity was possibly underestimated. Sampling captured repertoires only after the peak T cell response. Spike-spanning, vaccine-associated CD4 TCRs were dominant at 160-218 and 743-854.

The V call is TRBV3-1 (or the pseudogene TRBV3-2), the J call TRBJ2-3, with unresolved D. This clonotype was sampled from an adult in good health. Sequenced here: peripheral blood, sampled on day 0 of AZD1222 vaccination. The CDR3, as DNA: TGTGCCAGCAGCCAAGTTCGGTTTTCGGATACGCAGTATTTT. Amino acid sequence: CASSQVRFSDTQYF.